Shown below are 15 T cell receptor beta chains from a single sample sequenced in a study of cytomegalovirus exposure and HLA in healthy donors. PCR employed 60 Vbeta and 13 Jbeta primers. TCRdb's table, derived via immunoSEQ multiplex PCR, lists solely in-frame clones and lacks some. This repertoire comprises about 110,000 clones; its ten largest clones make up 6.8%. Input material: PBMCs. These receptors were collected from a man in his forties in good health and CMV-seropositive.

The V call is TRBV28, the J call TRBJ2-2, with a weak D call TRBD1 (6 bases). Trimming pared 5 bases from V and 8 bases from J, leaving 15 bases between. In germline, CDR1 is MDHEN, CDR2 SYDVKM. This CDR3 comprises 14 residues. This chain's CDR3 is CASSIHREWGELFF. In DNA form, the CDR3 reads TGTGCCAGCAGTATCCACAGGGAATGGGGGGAGCTGTTTTTT.

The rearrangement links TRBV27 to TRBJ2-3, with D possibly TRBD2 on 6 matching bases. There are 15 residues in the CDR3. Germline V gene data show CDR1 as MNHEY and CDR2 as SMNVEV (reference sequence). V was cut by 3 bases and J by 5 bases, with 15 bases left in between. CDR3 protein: CASSLRDDSRDTQYF. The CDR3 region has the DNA TGTGCCAGCAGTTTGCGGGACGATTCGCGAGATACGCAGTATTTT.

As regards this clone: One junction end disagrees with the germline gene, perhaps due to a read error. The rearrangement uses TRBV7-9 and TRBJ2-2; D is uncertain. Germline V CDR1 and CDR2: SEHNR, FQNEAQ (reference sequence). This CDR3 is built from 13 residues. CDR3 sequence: CAGSSSATGELFF. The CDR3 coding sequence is TGTGCCGGCAGCTCCTCAGCGACCGGGGAGCTGTTTTTT. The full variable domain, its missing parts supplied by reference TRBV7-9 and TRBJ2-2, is DTGVSQNPRHKITKRGQNVTFRCDPISEHNRLYWYRQTLGQGPEFLTYFQNEAQLEKSRLLSDRFSAERPKGSFSTLEIQRTEQGDSAMYLCAGSSSATGELFFGEGSRLTVL.

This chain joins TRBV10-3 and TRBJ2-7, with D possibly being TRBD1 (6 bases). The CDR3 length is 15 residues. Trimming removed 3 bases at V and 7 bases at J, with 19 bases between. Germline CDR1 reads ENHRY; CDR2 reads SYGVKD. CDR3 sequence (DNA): TGTGCCATCAGTGAAGTAGGGCAGGGGCATCGAGAGCAGTACTTC. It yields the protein CAISEVGQGHREQYF.

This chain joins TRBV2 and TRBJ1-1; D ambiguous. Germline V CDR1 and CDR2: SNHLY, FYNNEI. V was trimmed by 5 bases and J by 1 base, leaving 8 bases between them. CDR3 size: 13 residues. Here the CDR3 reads CASSYRGNTEAFF. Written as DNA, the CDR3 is TGTGCCAGCAGTTACCGGGGGAACACTGAAGCTTTCTTT.

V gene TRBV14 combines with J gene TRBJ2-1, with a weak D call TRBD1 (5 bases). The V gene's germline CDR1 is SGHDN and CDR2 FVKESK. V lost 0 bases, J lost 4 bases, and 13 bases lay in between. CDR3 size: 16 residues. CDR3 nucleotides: TGTGCCAGCAGCCAAGAGTTGGGGCAGTTATACAATGAGCAGTTCTTC. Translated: CASSQELGQLYNEQFF. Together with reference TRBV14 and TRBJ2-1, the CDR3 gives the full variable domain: EAGVTQFPSHSVIEKGQTVTLRCDPISGHDNLYWYRRVMGKEIKFLLHFVKESKQDESGMPNNRFLAERTGGTYSTLKVQPAELEDSGVYFCASSQELGQLYNEQFFGPGTRLTVL.

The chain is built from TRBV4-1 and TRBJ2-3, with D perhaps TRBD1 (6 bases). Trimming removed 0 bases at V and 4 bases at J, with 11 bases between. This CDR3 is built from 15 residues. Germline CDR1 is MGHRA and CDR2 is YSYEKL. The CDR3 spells CASSQEVQGSDTQYF. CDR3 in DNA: TGCGCCAGCAGCCAAGAGGTACAGGGTTCAGATACGCAGTATTTT.

CDR3 nucleotide sequence: TGTGCCAGCAGCCTCGCGTTAATTATTGGCGAGCAGTACTTC. This gives the protein CASSLALIIGEQYF. The V gene is TRBV7-2, the J gene TRBJ2-7, with no clear D. The V end lost 5 bases, the J end lost 6 bases, and 17 bases lay between the germline ends. In germline, CDR1 is SGHTA, CDR2 FQGNSA. The CDR3 totals 14 residues.

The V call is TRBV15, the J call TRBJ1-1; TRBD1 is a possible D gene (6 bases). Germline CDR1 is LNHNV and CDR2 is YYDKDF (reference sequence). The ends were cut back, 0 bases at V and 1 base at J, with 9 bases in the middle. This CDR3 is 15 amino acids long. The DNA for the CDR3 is TGTGCCACCAGCAGAGATGGGACAAGGAACACTGAAGCTTTCTTT. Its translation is CATSRDGTRNTEAFF. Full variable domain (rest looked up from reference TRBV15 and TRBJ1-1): DAMVIQNPRYQVTQFGKPVTLSCSQTLNHNVMYWYQQKSSQAPKLLFHYYDKDFNNEADTPDNFQSRRPNTSFCFLDIRSPGLGDTAMYLCATSRDGTRNTEAFFGQGTRLTVV.

The CDR3 loop is CASSRHGTGTYEQYF. The CDR3 coding sequence is TGTGCCAGCAGCCGCCACGGGACAGGGACCTACGAGCAGTACTTC. This rearrangement joins TRBV9 to TRBJ2-7; 9 bases are a match to TRBD1. The germline V gene has CDR1 SGDLS and CDR2 YYNGEE. Losses at the gene ends were 4 bases for V and 2 bases for J; bases not matched to a gene: 7. This CDR3 comprises 15 residues.

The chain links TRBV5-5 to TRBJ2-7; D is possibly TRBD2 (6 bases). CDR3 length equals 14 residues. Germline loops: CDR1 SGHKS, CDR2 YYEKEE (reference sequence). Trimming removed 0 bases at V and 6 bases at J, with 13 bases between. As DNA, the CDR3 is TGTGCCAGCAGCTTGGTGGTGTTGGGGGGCGAGCAGTACTTC. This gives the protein CASSLVVLGGEQYF.

CDR3 loop: CSVEGTSGRSGDTQYF. The CDR3 nucleotides are TGCAGCGTTGAAGGGACTAGCGGGAGGAGTGGGGATACGCAGTATTTT. The chain combines TRBV29-1 with TRBJ2-3; TRBD2 matches at 14 bases. Per germline, CDR1 SQVTM and CDR2 ANQGSEA. The V segment lost 1 base and the J segment 6 bases; nucleotides outside the gene matches: 6. There are 16 residues in the CDR3.

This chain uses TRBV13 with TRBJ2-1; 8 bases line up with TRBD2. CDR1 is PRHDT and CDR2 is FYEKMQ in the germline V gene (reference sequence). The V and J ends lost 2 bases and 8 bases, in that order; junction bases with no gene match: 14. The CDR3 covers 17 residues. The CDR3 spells CASSLWLAGAQRDEQFF. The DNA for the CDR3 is TGTGCCAGCAGCTTATGGCTAGCGGGCGCCCAGAGGGATGAGCAGTTCTTC.

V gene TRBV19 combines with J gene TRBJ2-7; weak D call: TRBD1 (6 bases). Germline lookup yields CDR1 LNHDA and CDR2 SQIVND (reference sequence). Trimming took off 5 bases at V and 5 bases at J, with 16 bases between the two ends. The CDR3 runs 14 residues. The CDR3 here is CASSPRGTRDEQYF. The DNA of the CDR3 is TGTGCCAGTAGTCCCAGGGGAACCCGGGACGAGCAGTACTTC.

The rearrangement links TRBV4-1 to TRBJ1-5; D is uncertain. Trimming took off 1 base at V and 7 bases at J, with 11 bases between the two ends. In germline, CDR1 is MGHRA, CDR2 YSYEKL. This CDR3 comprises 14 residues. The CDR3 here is CASSQVGVGQPQHF. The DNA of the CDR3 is TGCGCCAGCAGCCAAGTCGGGGTCGGGCAGCCCCAGCATTTT.